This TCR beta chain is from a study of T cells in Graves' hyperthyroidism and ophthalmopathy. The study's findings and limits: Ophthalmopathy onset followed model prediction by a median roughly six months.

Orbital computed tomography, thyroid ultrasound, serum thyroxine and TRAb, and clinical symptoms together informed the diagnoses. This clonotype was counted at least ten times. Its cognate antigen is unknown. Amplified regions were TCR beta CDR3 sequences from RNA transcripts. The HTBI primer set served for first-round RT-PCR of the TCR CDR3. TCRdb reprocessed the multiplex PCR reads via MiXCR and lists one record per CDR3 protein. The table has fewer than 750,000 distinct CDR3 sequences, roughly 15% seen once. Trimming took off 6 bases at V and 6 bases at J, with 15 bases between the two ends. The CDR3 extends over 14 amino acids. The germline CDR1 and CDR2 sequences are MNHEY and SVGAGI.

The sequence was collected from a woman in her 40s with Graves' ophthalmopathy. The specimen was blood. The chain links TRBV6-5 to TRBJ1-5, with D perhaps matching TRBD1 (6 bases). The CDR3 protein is CASSSTGGGQPQHF. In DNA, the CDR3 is TGTGCCAGCAGCTCGACAGGCGGAGGTCAGCCCCAGCATTTT.